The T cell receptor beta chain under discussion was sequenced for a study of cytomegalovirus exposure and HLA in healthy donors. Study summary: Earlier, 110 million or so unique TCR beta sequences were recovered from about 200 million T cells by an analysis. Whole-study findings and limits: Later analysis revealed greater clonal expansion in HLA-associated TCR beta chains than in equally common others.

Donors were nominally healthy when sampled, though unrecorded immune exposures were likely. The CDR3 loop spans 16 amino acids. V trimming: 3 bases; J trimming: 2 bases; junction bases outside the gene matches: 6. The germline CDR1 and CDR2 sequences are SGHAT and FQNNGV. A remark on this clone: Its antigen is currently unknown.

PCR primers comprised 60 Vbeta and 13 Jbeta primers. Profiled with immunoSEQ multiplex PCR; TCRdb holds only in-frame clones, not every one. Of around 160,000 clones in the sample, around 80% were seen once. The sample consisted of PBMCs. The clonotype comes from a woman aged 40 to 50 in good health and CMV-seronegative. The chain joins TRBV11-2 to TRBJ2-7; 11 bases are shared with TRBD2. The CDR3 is CASSFILAGVAYEQYF. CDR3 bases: TGTGCCAGCAGCTTCATACTAGCGGGAGTCGCCTACGAGCAGTACTTC. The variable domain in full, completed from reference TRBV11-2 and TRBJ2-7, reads EAGVAQSPRYKIIEKRQSVAFWCNPISGHATLYWYQQILGQGPKLLIQFQNNGVVDDSQLPKDRFSAERLKGVDSTLKIQPAKLEDSAVYLCASSFILAGVAYEQYFGPGTRLTVT.